This TCR beta chain was recorded in a study of blood T cell repertoires in COVID-19. Study-wide background: The analysed material was cDNA or gDNA that came from T cells, B-cell-depleted T cells, or PBMCs.

CDR1 is SGHAT and CDR2 is FQNNGV in the germline V gene. The CDR3 spans 19 residues. Trimming cost V 0 bases and J 4 bases; bases outside gene matches: 15. Generated by immunoSEQ multiplex PCR, the TCRdb table keeps only in-frame clones and is missing some. Of under 200,000 clones in the sample, around 83% were seen once. The chain has TRBV11-2 and TRBJ1-1; 9 positions agree with TRBD1. This receptor was taken from an elderly woman with acute or convalescent COVID-19. The specimen was peripheral blood. The CDR3 coding sequence is TGTGCCAGCAGCTTAGATTGGGGGGACAGGGTTGAGTGGGGCACTGAAGCTTTCTTT. It translates to CASSLDWGDRVEWGTEAFF. The full variable domain, rest sourced from reference TRBV11-2 and TRBJ1-1, is EAGVAQSPRYKIIEKRQSVAFWCNPISGHATLYWYQQILGQGPKLLIQFQNNGVVDDSQLPKDRFSAERLKGVDSTLKIQPAKLEDSAVYLCASSLDWGDRVEWGTEAFFGQGTRLTVV.